One sample yielded the 32 T cell receptor beta chains listed below, sequenced in a study of identical twins. TCRdb called the 5' RACE reads again in MiXCR, with one record for every CDR3 protein. Here the sample spans about 660,000 distinct CDR3 sequences, 8% to 9% being singletons. These same records also appear under a second study, on yellow fever vaccine responses in identical twins.

The sample was PBMCs. These TCRs come from a woman aged 18-35 years in good health.

The sample holds a few counts of this clonotype. Written as DNA, the CDR3 is TGTGCCAGCAAGGGAGTAGGGGGGAATGAGCAGTTCTTC. Translation gives CASKGVGGNEQFF. This chain uses TRBV11-2 with TRBJ2-1; the D gene could be TRBD1 or TRBD2 (6 bases each). Germline CDR1 reads SGHAT; CDR2 reads FQNNGV. This CDR3 is built from 13 residues. The V end lost 7 bases, the J end lost 7 bases, and 14 bases lay between the germline ends.

V usage is TRBV15 and J usage is TRBJ2-5; D ambiguous. In germline, CDR1 is LNHNV, CDR2 YYDKDF (reference sequence). The CDR3 length is 14 residues. V lost 0 bases and J 5 bases, leaving 10 bases between the germline ends. Here the CDR3 reads CATSRDAPLETQYF. DNA for the CDR3: TGTGCCACCAGCAGAGACGCCCCCCTGGAGACCCAGTACTTC.

The chain combines TRBV7-2 with TRBJ2-7; either TRBD1 or TRBD2 may supply D (5 bases each). Per the germline V gene, CDR1 is SGHTA and CDR2 is FQGNSA. Trimming took 5 bases from V and 6 from J, leaving 20 bases between them. This CDR3 region has 15 residues. Here the CDR3 reads CASSLVGGRSSEQYF. CDR3 sequence (DNA): TGTGCCAGCAGCCTGGTTGGGGGTCGAAGTAGCGAGCAGTACTTC.

In its sample, this clonotype was seen many times. The chain carries TRBV7-9 and TRBJ2-5; D might be TRBD2 (5 bases). CDR1 SEHNR and CDR2 FQNEAQ come from the germline V gene (reference sequence). CDR3 size: 16 residues. V was trimmed by 6 bases and J by 2 bases, leaving 19 bases between them. The chain's CDR3 is CASRKPLSGSQETQYF. The CDR3 DNA reads TGTGCCAGCAGAAAACCTTTAAGCGGATCACAAGAGACCCAGTACTTC.

The table lists this clonotype with a few counts. V usage is TRBV3-1 and J usage is TRBJ2-2; D call uncertain. Germline V gene data show CDR1 as LGHDT and CDR2 as YNNKEL (reference sequence). The length of the CDR3 is 17 residues. V lost 2 bases to trimming and J lost 0 bases, with 13 bases between them. DNA of the CDR3: TGTGCCAGCAGCCAATATCGGGTCAGCTCGAACACCGGGGAGCTGTTTTTT. Translation: CASSQYRVSSNTGELFF.

The chain recombines TRBV5-6 with TRBJ2-5; 8 bases are a match to TRBD2. V was pared by 4 bases and J by 6 bases, with 5 bases of the junction left unmatched. Per the germline V gene, CDR1 is SGHDT and CDR2 is YYEEEE. The CDR3 has 13 residues. The CDR3 region is CASSRGGVQTQYF. The CDR3 DNA reads as TGTGCCAGCAGCCGGGGGGGAGTACAGACCCAGTACTTC.

The chain employs TRBV14 and TRBJ1-1; 12 nucleotides align to TRBD1. The CDR3 runs to 18 residues. From germline, CDR1 is SGHDN and CDR2 FVKESK. V shed 4 bases and J 3 bases; nucleotides not matched to a gene: 12. Here the CDR3 DNA reads TGTGCCAGCAGCCTTTATCCGGGACAGGGGGCGCAGGACACTGAAGCTTTCTTT. Residues: CASSLYPGQGAQDTEAFF.

This chain uses TRBV28 with TRBJ2-7, with 7 bases aligning to TRBD1. V trimming: 5 bases; J trimming: 7 bases; junction bases outside the gene matches: 14. The CDR3 loop spans 15 amino acids. Germline V gene lookup returns CDR1 MDHEN and CDR2 SYDVKM. CDR3 protein: CASSPPRQGDKEQYF. CDR3 nucleotide sequence: TGTGCCAGCAGTCCCCCCCGACAGGGAGACAAGGAGCAGTACTTC.

This clonotype has only a few counts. The gene calls are TRBV9 and TRBJ1-5; 7 bases map to TRBD1. The CDR3 spans 14 residues. With 0 bases clipped from V and 6 bases from J, the junction kept 3 bases outside the gene matches. From germline, CDR1 is SGDLS and CDR2 YYNGEE. The CDR3 DNA sequence: TGTGCCAGCAGCGTAGGGACAGGACCTCAGCCCCAGCATTTT. This translates into CASSVGTGPQPQHF.

This clonotype was recorded many times. The chain employs TRBV12-3 or TRBV12-4 and TRBJ2-7, with TRBD1 matching over 9 bases. Unmatched junction bases numbered 7, after V lost 5 bases and J lost 2 bases. The CDR3 sequence is 15 residues long. CDR3 DNA sequence: TGTGCCAGCAGTCTCGACAGGGGGGTAACCTACGAGCAGTACTTC. This sequence encodes CASSLDRGVTYEQYF.

This clonotype came up a few times. The CDR3 nucleotides read TGTGCCAGCACCCAAGCCGGGACAGGGGGCACAGATACGCAGTATTTT. Translation gives CASTQAGTGGTDTQYF. The rearrangement joins TRBV28 to TRBJ2-3; 10 bases line up with TRBD1. CDR1 and CDR2 from the germline V gene are MDHEN and SYDVKM. J gave up 1 base and V 7 bases, and 8 bases lay outside the gene matches. There are 16 residues in the CDR3.

This clonotype was observed a handful of times. The V call is TRBV11-2, the J call TRBJ2-1; D is unclear. Trimming pared 4 bases from V and 7 bases from J, leaving 11 bases between. CDR1 SGHAT and CDR2 FQNNGV come from the germline V gene. The CDR3 is 13 amino acids. The CDR3 region is CASSSLIANEQFF. The CDR3 nucleotides are TGTGCCAGCAGCTCCCTCATAGCTAATGAGCAGTTCTTC. The entire variable domain, with the rest obtained from reference TRBV11-2 and TRBJ2-1, is as follows: EAGVAQSPRYKIIEKRQSVAFWCNPISGHATLYWYQQILGQGPKLLIQFQNNGVVDDSQLPKDRFSAERLKGVDSTLKIQPAKLEDSAVYLCASSSLIANEQFFGPGTRLTVL.

In nucleotides, the CDR3 is TGCGCCAGCAGCCAAGATTTAGTAAGGAGCTCCTACAATGAGCAGTTCTTC. Protein product: CASSQDLVRSSYNEQFF. The chain combines TRBV4-3 with TRBJ2-1; unclear D gene. The CDR3 covers 17 residues. Between the trimmed V and J ends, which lost 0 bases and 0 bases, there was a span of 12 bases. CDR1 is LGHNA, CDR2 YSLEER, per germline.

In this sample, this clonotype turned up many times. This chain connects TRBV18 to TRBJ1-2; D possibly corresponds to TRBD1 (5 bases). V lost 2 bases to trimming and J lost 8 bases, with 9 bases between them. The CDR3 sequence is 12 residues long. Germline V gene lookup returns CDR1 KGHSH and CDR2 LQKENI. CDR3 region: CASSPTGGGYTF. CDR3 DNA: TGTGCCAGCTCACCAACCGGGGGAGGCTACACCTTC.

This clonotype has a handful of counts. The chain uses TRBV7-9 and TRBJ2-3, with TRBD1 matching 7 bases. Trimming cost V 5 bases and J 4 bases; bases outside gene matches: 9. Germline CDR1 is SEHNR and CDR2 is FQNEAQ (reference sequence). This CDR3 is 15 amino acids long. CDR3 region: CASSPDRQGPDTQYF. In DNA form, the CDR3 reads TGTGCCAGCAGCCCCGATCGACAGGGACCAGATACGCAGTATTTT.

V usage is TRBV5-1 and J usage is TRBJ2-7; 10 bases fit TRBD2. The CDR3 has 18 amino acids. The ends lost 0 bases at V and 4 bases at J; junction bases unmatched: 13. Germline V gene lookup returns CDR1 SGHRS and CDR2 YFSETQ. For the CDR3, the DNA is TGCGCCAGCAGCTTGGCCGCTAGCGGGGGCGTTAGTTTTTACGAGCAGTACTTC. It yields the protein CASSLAASGGVSFYEQYF.

This rearrangement joins TRBV15 to TRBJ2-2; 10 bases map to TRBD1. Trimming cost V 2 bases and J 4 bases; bases outside gene matches: 4. There are 16 residues in the CDR3. Germline V gene sequence: CDR1 LNHNV, CDR2 YYDKDF (reference sequence). The CDR3 nucleotides are TGTGCCACCAGCAGACCCGGGACAGGGGCCACCGGGGAGCTGTTTTTT. Residues: CATSRPGTGATGELFF. The variable domain in full, with the rest retrieved from reference TRBV15 and TRBJ2-2, is DAMVIQNPRYQVTQFGKPVTLSCSQTLNHNVMYWYQQKSSQAPKLLFHYYDKDFNNEADTPDNFQSRRPNTSFCFLDIRSPGLGDTAMYLCATSRPGTGATGELFFGEGSRLTVL.

This clonotype was counted many times. The CDR3 is CASSFSWGDNEQFF. For the CDR3, the DNA is TGTGCCAGCAGTTTCTCGTGGGGGGACAATGAGCAGTTCTTC. The V gene is TRBV12-3 or TRBV12-4, the J gene TRBJ2-1, with D perhaps matching TRBD2 (6 bases). The length of the CDR3 is 14 residues. The V and J ends lost 3 bases and 5 bases respectively, with 11 bases between them.

This clonotype was seen a few times. The rearrangement links TRBV12-3 or TRBV12-4 to TRBJ2-5, with unresolved D. Between the trimmed V and J ends, which lost 3 bases and 2 bases, there was a span of 10 bases. The CDR3 is made up of 14 amino acids. The CDR3: CASSFHPAQETQYF. The DNA of the CDR3 is TGTGCCAGCAGTTTTCATCCAGCGCAAGAGACCCAGTACTTC.

This sequence joins TRBV29-1 and TRBJ2-7, with TRBD2 identical over 10 bases. The CDR3 length is 17 residues. CDR1 SQVTM and CDR2 ANQGSEA come from the germline V gene. With V trimmed by 5 bases and J by 5 bases, 18 bases remained unmatched. The DNA of the CDR3 is TGCAGCGTTCGGGCAGCAGCGGGAGGGTTCCAAATCCACGAGCAGTACTTC. Protein: CSVRAAAGGFQIHEQYF.

This clonotype was observed at least ten times. The chain is built from TRBV29-1 and TRBJ2-1; TRBD1 matches at 7 bases. This CDR3 spans 13 amino acids. From germline, CDR1 is SQVTM and CDR2 ANQGSEA. V lost 1 base, J lost 6 bases, and 3 bases stayed unmatched. The CDR3 is CSVEGTGRNEQFF. DNA for the CDR3: TGCAGCGTTGAAGGGACAGGTCGCAATGAGCAGTTCTTC.

The chain uses TRBV5-1 and TRBJ2-4; perhaps TRBD1 as D (8 bases). The CDR3 sequence is 15 residues long. The V and J ends lost 4 bases and 8 bases respectively, with 19 bases between them. Germline lookup yields CDR1 SGHRS and CDR2 YFSETQ. CDR3 DNA sequence: TGCGCCAGCAGCCCCACAGGGGGGGGAATCTACATTCAGTACTTC. Its protein is CASSPTGGGIYIQYF. The full variable domain, in which reference TRBV5-1 and TRBJ2-4 provide the parts outside the CDR3, is KAGVTQTPRYLIKTRGQQVTLSCSPISGHRSVSWYQQTPGQGLQFLFEYFSETQRNKGNFPGRFSGRQFSNSRSEMNVSTLELGDSALYLCASSPTGGGIYIQYFGAGTRLSVL.

This clonotype was counted many times. This chain uses TRBV6-5 with TRBJ1-2, with D unresolved. V gave up 2 bases and J gave up 6 bases, with 10 bases separating them. Germline-derived CDR1 and CDR2 are MNHEY and SVGAGI. The CDR3 contains 13 residues. CDR3 sequence reads: CASSYRSRNGYTF. The CDR3 DNA reads as TGTGCCAGCAGTTACCGATCCAGGAATGGCTACACCTTC.

CDR3: CASSLANGNTEAFF. CDR3 DNA sequence: TGCGCCAGCAGCTTGGCCAACGGGAACACTGAAGCTTTCTTT. This chain links TRBV5-1 with TRBJ1-1; D gene unclear. From germline, CDR1 is SGHRS and CDR2 YFSETQ. This CDR3 is built from 14 residues. V shed 0 bases and J shed 1 base, with 7 bases lying between them.

The chain links TRBV6-5 to TRBJ2-7, with 8 bases identical to TRBD2. V lost 4 bases, J lost 3 bases, and 5 bases stayed unmatched. This CDR3 comprises 14 residues. In germline, CDR1 is MNHEY, CDR2 SVGAGI. The CDR3 reads CASSSAGDYYEQYF. The CDR3 DNA reads TGTGCCAGCAGTTCAGCGGGGGACTACTACGAGCAGTACTTC.

This clonotype was observed a handful of times. The chain couples TRBV4-3 to TRBJ2-1; TRBD1 matches at 7 bases. The J segment lost 5 bases and the V segment lost 0 bases, leaving 1 base of the junction unmatched. The germline CDR1 and CDR2 sequences are LGHNA and YSLEER. This CDR3 spans 14 amino acids. The CDR3: CASSQDTGDNEQFF. DNA of the CDR3: TGCGCCAGCAGCCAAGATACAGGGGACAATGAGCAGTTCTTC.

This clonotype was counted many times. The J gene is TRBJ2-3, the V gene TRBV6-5; the D is unclear. Deletions cut 1 base from V and 5 bases from J, with 1 base between. The V gene's germline CDR1 is MNHEY and CDR2 SVGAGI. This CDR3 is built from 11 residues. The CDR3 DNA sequence: TGTGCCAGCAGTTACTTAGATACGCAGTATTTT. Amino acid sequence: CASSYLDTQYF.

The chain employs TRBV4-3 and TRBJ1-2; D remains unclear. This CDR3 is built from 14 residues. Between the trimmed V and J ends, which lost 4 bases and 6 bases, there was a span of 15 bases. Germline loops: CDR1 LGHNA, CDR2 YSLEER. The CDR3 sequence: CASSLDETRNGYTF. CDR3 DNA: TGCGCCAGCAGCCTCGACGAGACAAGGAATGGCTACACCTTC.

The chain employs TRBV19 and TRBJ2-2; 14 bases are shared with TRBD2. Germline assignment: CDR1 LNHDA and CDR2 SQIVND (reference sequence). V lost 10 bases, J lost 1 base, and 8 bases stayed unmatched. There are 17 residues in the CDR3. The CDR3 nucleotides read TGTGCCACCGGAGGGACTAGCGGGAGATTGAACACCGGGGAGCTGTTTTTT. Its translation: CATGGTSGRLNTGELFF.

This chain uses TRBV28 with TRBJ2-1; TRBD2 matches at 13 bases. Germline V gives CDR1 MDHEN, CDR2 SYDVKM. This CDR3 region has 17 residues. Unmatched junction bases numbered 15, after V lost 6 bases and J lost 10 bases. The CDR3 loop is CASRSRFTSGRGAEQFF. CDR3 sequence (DNA): TGTGCCAGCAGATCCCGGTTCACTAGCGGGAGGGGGGCCGAGCAGTTCTTC.

This clonotype was observed a few times. CDR3 nucleotide sequence: TGTGCCAGCAGCTCTGGACAGGGCCACGAGCAGTACTTC. Encoded protein: CASSSGQGHEQYF. V and J are TRBV4-2 and TRBJ2-7, with TRBD1 matching over 8 bases. CDR1 is LGHNA and CDR2 is YNFKEQ in the germline V gene. The CDR3 is 13 amino acids. V lost 5 bases, J lost 5 bases, and 5 bases stayed unmatched.

The gene calls are TRBV20-1 and TRBJ2-7; possible D gene TRBD1, 5 bases. V lost 0 bases to trimming and J lost 3 bases, with 21 bases between them. The CDR3 sequence is 17 residues long. In germline, CDR1 is DFQATT, CDR2 SNEGSKA (reference sequence). The CDR3 bases are TGCAGTGCTAGAGATTGGGGTCATCAGGGCGACGTCTACGAGCAGTACTTC. Amino acids: CSARDWGHQGDVYEQYF.